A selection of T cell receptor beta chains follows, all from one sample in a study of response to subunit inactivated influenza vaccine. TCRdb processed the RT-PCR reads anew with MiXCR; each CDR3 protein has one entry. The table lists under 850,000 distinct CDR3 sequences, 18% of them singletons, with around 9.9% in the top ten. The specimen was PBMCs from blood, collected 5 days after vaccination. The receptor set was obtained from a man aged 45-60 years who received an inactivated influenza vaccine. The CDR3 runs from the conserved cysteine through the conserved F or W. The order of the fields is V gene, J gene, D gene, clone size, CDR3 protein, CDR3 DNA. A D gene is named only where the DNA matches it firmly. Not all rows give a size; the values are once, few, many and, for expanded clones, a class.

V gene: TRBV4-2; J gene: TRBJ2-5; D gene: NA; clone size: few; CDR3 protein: CASSQGTGPYQETQYF; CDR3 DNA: TGTGCCAGCAGCCAAGGAACAGGGCCGTACCAAGAGACCCAGTACTTC
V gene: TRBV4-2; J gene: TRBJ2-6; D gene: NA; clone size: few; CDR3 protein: CASNTGSSGANVLTF; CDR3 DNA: TGTGCCAGCAACACAGGGAGCTCTGGGGCCAACGTCCTGACTTTC
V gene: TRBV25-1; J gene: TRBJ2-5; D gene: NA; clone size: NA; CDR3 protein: CASGPDSKTQYF; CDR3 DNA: TGTGCCAGCGGGCCCGACAGCAAGACCCAGTACTTC
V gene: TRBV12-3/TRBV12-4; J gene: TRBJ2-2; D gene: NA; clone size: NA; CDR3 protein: CASSSPGTTNTGELFF; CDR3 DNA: TGTGCCAGCAGTTCCCCCGGGACAACGAACACCGGGGAGCTGTTTTTT
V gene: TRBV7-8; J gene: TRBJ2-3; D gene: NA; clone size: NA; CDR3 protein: CASSLAGPGVPTDTQYF; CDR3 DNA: TGTGCCAGCAGCTTAGCTGGCCCAGGGGTACCAACAGATACGCAGTATTTT
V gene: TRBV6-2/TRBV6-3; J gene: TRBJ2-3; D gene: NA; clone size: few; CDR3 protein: CASSSLSGQYF; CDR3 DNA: TGTGCCAGCAGTTCCCTCTCGGGGCAGTATTTT
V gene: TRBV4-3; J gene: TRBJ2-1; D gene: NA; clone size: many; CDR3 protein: CASSQGGVTRYNEQFF; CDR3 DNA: TGCGCCAGCAGCCAAGGAGGGGTGACCCGATACAATGAGCAGTTCTTC
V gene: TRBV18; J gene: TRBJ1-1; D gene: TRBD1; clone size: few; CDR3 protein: CASSPRTGNMNTEAFF; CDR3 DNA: TGTGCCAGCTCACCACGGACAGGCAACATGAACACTGAAGCTTTCTTT
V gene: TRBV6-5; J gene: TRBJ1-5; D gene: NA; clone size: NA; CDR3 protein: CASSTSYRADQPQHF; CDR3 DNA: TGTGCCAGCAGTACTTCATACAGGGCCGATCAGCCCCAGCATTTT
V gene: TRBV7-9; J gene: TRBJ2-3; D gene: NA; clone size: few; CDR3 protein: CASSEPPDSTTDTQYF; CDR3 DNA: TGTGCCAGCAGCGAGCCTCCGGACAGCACTACCGATACGCAGTATTTT
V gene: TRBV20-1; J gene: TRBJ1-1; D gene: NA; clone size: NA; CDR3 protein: CSAGSPVNTEAFF; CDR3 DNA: TGCAGTGCCGGATCGCCTGTGAACACTGAAGCTTTCTTT
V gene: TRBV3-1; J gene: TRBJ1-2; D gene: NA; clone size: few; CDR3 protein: CASSQSQARVYGYTF; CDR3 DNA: TGTGCCAGCAGCCAATCTCAGGCCCGGGTCTATGGCTACACCTTC
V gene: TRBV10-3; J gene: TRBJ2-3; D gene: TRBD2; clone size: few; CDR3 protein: CAISGTSAADTQYF; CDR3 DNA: TGTGCCATCAGTGGGACTAGTGCTGCAGATACGCAGTATTTT
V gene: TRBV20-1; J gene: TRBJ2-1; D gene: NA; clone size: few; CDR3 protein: CSARLRDRQFF; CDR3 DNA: TGCAGTGCTAGGCTTCGGGACCGCCAGTTCTTC
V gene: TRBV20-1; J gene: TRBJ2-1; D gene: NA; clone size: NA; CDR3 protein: CSAPRTGSYNEQFF; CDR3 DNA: TGCAGTGCTCCTAGGACGGGCTCCTACAATGAGCAGTTCTTC
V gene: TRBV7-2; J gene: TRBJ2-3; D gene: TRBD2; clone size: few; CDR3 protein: CASHGGGADTQYF; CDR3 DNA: TGTGCCAGCCACGGCGGGGGGGCAGATACGCAGTATTTT
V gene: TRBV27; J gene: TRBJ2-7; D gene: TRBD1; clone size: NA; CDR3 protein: CASSSTGGRREQYF; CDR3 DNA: TGTGCCAGCAGTTCCACAGGGGGACGGAGGGAGCAGTACTTC
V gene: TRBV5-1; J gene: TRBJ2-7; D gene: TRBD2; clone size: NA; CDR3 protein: CASSLGSSGSASYEQYF; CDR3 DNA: TGCGCCAGCAGCTTGGGCTCTAGCGGTTCCGCGTCCTACGAGCAGTACTTC
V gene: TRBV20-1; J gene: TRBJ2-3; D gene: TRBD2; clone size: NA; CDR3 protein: CSATGLAKDTQYF; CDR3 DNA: TGCAGTGCTACCGGACTAGCGAAAGATACGCAGTATTTT
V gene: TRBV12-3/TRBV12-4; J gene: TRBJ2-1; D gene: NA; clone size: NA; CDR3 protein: CASSSGPWSSYNEQFF; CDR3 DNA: TGTGCCAGCAGTTCTGGGCCCTGGAGCTCCTACAATGAGCAGTTCTTC
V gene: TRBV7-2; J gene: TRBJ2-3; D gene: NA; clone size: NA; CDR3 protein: CASSLEGLPDTQYF; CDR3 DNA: TGTGCCAGCAGCTTAGAGGGGCTACCTGATACGCAGTATTTT
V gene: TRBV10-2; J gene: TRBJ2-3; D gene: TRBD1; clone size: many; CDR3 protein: CASSRPGQRTDTQYF; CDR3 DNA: TGCGCCAGCAGTCGTCCGGGACAGCGCACAGATACGCAGTATTTT
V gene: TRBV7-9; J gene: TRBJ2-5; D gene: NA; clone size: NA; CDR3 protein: CASSLPGFTREQETQYF; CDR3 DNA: TGTGCCAGCAGCTTACCCGGGTTCACGAGAGAACAAGAGACCCAGTACTTC
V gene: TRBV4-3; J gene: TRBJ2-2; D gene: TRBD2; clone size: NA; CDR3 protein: CASSRGKTSGDTGELFF; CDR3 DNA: TGCGCCAGCAGCCGGGGGAAAACTAGCGGGGACACCGGGGAGCTGTTTTTT
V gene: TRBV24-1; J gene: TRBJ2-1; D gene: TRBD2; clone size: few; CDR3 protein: CATSDSEQRGHYNEQFF; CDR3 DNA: TGTGCCACCAGTGATTCCGAACAGCGGGGCCACTACAATGAGCAGTTCTTC
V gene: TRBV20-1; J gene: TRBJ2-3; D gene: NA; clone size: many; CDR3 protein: CSARDDSSRSQYF; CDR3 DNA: TGCAGTGCTAGAGATGACAGTAGCCGTTCGCAGTATTTT
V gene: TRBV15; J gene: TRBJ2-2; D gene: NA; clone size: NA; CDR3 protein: CATSRDWGSNTGELFF; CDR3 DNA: TGTGCCACCAGCAGAGATTGGGGATCGAACACCGGGGAGCTGTTTTTT
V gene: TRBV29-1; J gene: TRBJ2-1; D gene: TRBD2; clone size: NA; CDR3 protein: CSVVGGGYNEQFF; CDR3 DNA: TGCAGCGTTGTCGGGGGGGGTTACAATGAGCAGTTCTTC
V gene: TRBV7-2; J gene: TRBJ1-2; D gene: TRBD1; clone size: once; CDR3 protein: CASSDILGTGGYYGYTF; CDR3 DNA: TGTGCCAGCAGCGACATCCTCGGGACAGGAGGGTACTATGGCTACACCTTC
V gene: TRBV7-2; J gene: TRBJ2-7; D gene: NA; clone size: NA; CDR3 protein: CASTHFPGEQYF; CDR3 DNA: TGTGCCAGCACCCACTTCCCCGGGGAGCAGTACTTC
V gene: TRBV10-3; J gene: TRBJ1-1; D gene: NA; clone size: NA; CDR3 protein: CAIRQGPVNTEAFF; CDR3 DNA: TGTGCCATCAGACAGGGTCCGGTGAACACTGAAGCTTTCTTT
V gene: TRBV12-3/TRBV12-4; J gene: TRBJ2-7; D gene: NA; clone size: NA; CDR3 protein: CASSLRTGRAYEQYF; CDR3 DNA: TGTGCCAGCAGTTTACGGACAGGGAGGGCCTACGAGCAGTACTTC
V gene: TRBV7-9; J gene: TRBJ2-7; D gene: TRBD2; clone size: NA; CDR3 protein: CASSLVGSGSSYEQYF; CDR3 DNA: TGTGCCAGCAGCTTAGTCGGTAGCGGGAGCTCCTACGAGCAGTACTTC
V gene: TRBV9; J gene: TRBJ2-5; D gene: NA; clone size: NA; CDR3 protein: CASSVAHEYQETQYF; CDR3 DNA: TGTGCCAGCAGCGTAGCTCACGAGTACCAAGAGACCCAGTACTTC
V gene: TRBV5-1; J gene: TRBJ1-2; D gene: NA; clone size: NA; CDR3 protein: CASSSATGQRYGYTF; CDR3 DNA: TGCGCCAGCAGCTCTGCTACCGGACAGAGGTATGGCTACACCTTC
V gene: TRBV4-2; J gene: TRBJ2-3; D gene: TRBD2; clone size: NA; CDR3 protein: CASRLLAGEEDTQYF; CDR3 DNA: TGTGCCAGCAGACTTCTAGCGGGGGAAGAAGATACGCAGTATTTT
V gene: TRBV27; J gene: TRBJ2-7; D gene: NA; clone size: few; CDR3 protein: CASSFGIEQYF; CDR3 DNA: TGTGCCAGCAGTTTCGGGATCGAGCAGTACTTC
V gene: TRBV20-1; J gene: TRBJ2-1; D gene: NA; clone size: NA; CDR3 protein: CSARASDRHNEQFF; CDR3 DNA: TGCAGTGCTAGAGCCTCGGACAGACACAATGAGCAGTTCTTC
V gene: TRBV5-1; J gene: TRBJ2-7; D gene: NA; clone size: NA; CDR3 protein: CASSFTNRDYEQYF; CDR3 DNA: TGCGCCAGCAGCTTCACGAACAGGGATTACGAGCAGTACTTC
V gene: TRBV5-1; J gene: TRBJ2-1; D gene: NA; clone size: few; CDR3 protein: CASNGGDSYNEQFF; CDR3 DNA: TGCGCCAGCAATGGCGGGGACTCCTACAATGAGCAGTTCTTC
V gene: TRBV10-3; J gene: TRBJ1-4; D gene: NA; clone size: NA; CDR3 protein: CAISDVGSRGEKLFF; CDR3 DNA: TGTGCCATCAGTGACGTGGGATCTAGGGGCGAAAAACTGTTTTTT
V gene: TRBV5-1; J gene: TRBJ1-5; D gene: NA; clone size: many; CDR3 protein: CASSMDGYSNQPQHF; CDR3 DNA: TGCGCCAGCAGCATGGACGGTTATAGCAATCAGCCCCAGCATTTT
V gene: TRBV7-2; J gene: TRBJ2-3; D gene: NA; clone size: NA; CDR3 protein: CASSWETRGRDTQYF; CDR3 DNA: TGTGCCAGCAGCTGGGAAACTAGGGGTAGGGATACGCAGTATTTT
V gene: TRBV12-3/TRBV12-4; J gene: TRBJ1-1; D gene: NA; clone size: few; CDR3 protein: CAINKGQGRTEAFF; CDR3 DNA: TGTGCCATCAATAAGGGGCAGGGTCGGACTGAAGCTTTCTTT
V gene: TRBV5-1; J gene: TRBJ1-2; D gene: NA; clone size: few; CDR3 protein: CASSLPSAGADIRGYTF; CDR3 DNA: TGCGCCAGCAGCCTCCCCTCAGCAGGGGCCGATATCCGTGGCTACACCTTC
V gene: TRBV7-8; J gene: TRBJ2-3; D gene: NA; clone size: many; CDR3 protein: CASSLGQGFTDTQYF; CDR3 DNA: TGTGCCAGCAGCCTAGGCCAGGGTTTCACAGATACGCAGTATTTT
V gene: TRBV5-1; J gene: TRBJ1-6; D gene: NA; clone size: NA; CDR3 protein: CASRAEGPNNSPLHF; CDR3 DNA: TGCGCCAGCAGGGCCGAGGGACCGAATAATTCACCCCTCCACTTT
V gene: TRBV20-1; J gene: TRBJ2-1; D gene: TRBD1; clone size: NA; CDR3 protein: CSANPGQGLNNEQFF; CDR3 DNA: TGCAGTGCTAACCCGGGACAGGGCTTGAACAATGAGCAGTTCTTC
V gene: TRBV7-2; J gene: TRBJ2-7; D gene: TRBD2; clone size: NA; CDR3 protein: CASSLAELAGGYEQYF; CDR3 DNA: TGTGCCAGCAGCTTAGCTGAGCTAGCGGGGGGCTACGAGCAGTACTTC
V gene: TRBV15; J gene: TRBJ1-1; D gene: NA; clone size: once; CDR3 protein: CATSRDRNSMNTEAFF; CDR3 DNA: TGTGCCACCAGCAGAGATAGAAATTCCATGAACACTGAAGCTTTCTTT
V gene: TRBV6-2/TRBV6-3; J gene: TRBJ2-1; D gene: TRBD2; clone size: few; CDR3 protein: CASSRIPPIGTSGIYSYNEQFF; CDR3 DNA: TGTGCCAGCAGTCGGATACCTCCTATCGGGACTAGCGGGATTTACTCCTACAATGAGCAGTTCTTC
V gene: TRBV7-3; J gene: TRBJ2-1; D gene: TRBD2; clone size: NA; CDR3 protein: CASSSGLGYEQFF; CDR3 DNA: TGTGCCAGCAGCTCGGGACTAGGATATGAGCAGTTCTTC
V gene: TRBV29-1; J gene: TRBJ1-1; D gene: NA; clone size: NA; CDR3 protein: CSVLPVTEAFF; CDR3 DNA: TGCAGCGTTCTCCCGGTCACTGAAGCTTTCTTT
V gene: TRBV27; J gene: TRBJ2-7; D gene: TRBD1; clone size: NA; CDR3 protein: CASSFSPGQGRSYEQYF; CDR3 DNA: TGTGCCAGCAGTTTTTCTCCTGGACAGGGGCGCTCCTACGAGCAGTACTTC
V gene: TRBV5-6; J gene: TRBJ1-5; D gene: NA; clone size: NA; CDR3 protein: CASSLQGNQPQLF; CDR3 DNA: TGTGCCAGCAGCTTACAGGGAAATCAGCCCCAGCTTTTT